Shown below are 31 T cell receptor beta chains from a single sample sequenced in a study of naive and memory T cell subsets. Both TRBC1 and TRBC2 were covered by a beta constant-region primer of two equimolar oligonucleotides. Each CDR3 protein gets one entry after TCRdb re-called the UMI-ligation and nested PCR reads with MiXCR. The profile shows approximately 89,000 distinct CDR3 sequences, 7% of them singletons. Sequenced: central memory CD4+ T cells from blood. These receptors came from a human donor in good health.

CDR3 sequence (DNA): TGCGCCAGCAGCTTGGACAGGGCCTACAATGAGCAGTTCTTC. Translated, it gives CASSLDRAYNEQFF. The V and J genes are TRBV5-1 and TRBJ2-1, with D perhaps matching TRBD1 (6 bases). This CDR3 is 14 amino acids long. Germline loops: CDR1 SGHRS, CDR2 YFSETQ. Trimming removed 0 bases from V and 2 bases from J, with 6 bases in between.

This clonotype was counted many times. The chain carries TRBV2 and TRBJ1-6; D ambiguous. The CDR3 spans 15 residues. Trimming shortened V by 7 bases and J by 7 bases, and 17 bases separated the two germline ends. Germline V gives CDR1 SNHLY, CDR2 FYNNEI. DNA for the CDR3: TGTGCCAGCATTATTAGTCCCTCTTCGAATTCACCCCTCCACTTT. Translating it yields CASIISPSSNSPLHF.

This clonotype was seen repeatedly, ten times or more. V and J are TRBV28 and TRBJ1-5; TRBD1 agrees at 8 bases. Germline loops: CDR1 MDHEN, CDR2 SYDVKM. The length of the CDR3 is 16 residues. Trimming took 7 bases from V and 3 from J; bases not matched to a gene: 11. The CDR3 region is CASTPARTGFNQPQHF. For the CDR3, the DNA is TGTGCCAGCACCCCAGCGCGGACAGGGTTCAATCAGCCCCAGCATTTT.

This chain links TRBV5-1 with TRBJ2-5; 7 positions agree with TRBD2. Germline CDR1 reads SGHRS; CDR2 reads YFSETQ. CDR3 length: 15 amino acids. V dropped 0 bases and J dropped 5; count of bases not matched to a gene: 7. CDR3 sequence: CASSLAGTTLETQYF. CDR3 DNA: TGCGCCAGCAGCTTGGCCGGGACTACTCTGGAGACCCAGTACTTC.

This clonotype was seen many times. The chain employs TRBV20-1 and TRBJ1-5; D is undetermined. This CDR3 region has 13 residues. The germline V gene encodes CDR1 DFQATT and CDR2 SNEGSKA (reference sequence). Trimming stripped 3 bases from V and 5 bases from J, with 11 bases between. For the CDR3, the DNA is TGCAGTGCTAGTAGAGATGAAGATCAGCCCCAGCATTTT. It codes for CSASRDEDQPQHF.

The J gene is TRBJ2-7, the V gene TRBV4-2, with D possibly matching TRBD1 (6 bases). Germline V lookup: CDR1 LGHNA, CDR2 YNFKEQ. CDR3 length: 16 residues. The ends were cut back, 5 bases at V and 3 bases at J, with 20 bases in the middle. The CDR3 loop is CASSSLQGRNFYEQYF. The CDR3, as DNA: TGTGCCAGCAGCTCCCTCCAGGGGCGGAATTTCTACGAGCAGTACTTC.

This sequence joins TRBV5-4 and TRBJ2-5, with TRBD1 matching over 9 bases. The junction had 5 bases not matched to a gene; V was cut back by 4 bases and J by 4 bases. Germline lookup yields CDR1 SGHNT and CDR2 YYREEE (reference sequence). This CDR3 contains 14 residues. The CDR3 loop reads CASSIRQGGETQYF. Here the CDR3 DNA reads TGTGCCAGCAGCATTAGACAGGGGGGAGAGACCCAGTACTTC. Full variable domain (missing parts from reference TRBV5-4 and TRBJ2-5): ETGVTQSPTHLIKTRGQQVTLRCSSQSGHNTVSWYQQALGQGPQFIFQYYREEENGRGNFPPRFSGLQFPNYSSELNVNALELDDSALYLCASSIRQGGETQYFGPGTRLLVL.

This clonotype was counted many times. This chain joins TRBV7-2 and TRBJ2-7; D is uncertain. Deletions cut 6 bases from V and 4 bases from J, with 10 bases between. There are 12 residues in the CDR3. The germline CDR1 and CDR2 sequences are SGHTA and FQGNSA. The CDR3 nucleotides read TGTGCCAGCAGTTTGGATTTGTACGAGCAGTACTTC. Translation: CASSLDLYEQYF. The complete variable domain, with remaining parts taken from reference TRBV7-2 and TRBJ2-7, reads GAGVSQSPSNKVTEKGKDVELRCDPISGHTALYWYRQSLGQGLEFLIYFQGNSAPDKSGLPSDRFSAERTGGSVSTLTIQRTQQEDSAVYLCASSLDLYEQYFGPGTRLTVT.

This clonotype turned up a few times. The chain couples TRBV28 to TRBJ2-7; 8 bases match TRBD2. CDR1 is MDHEN, CDR2 SYDVKM, per germline. The CDR3 contains 14 residues. V lost 4 bases to trimming and J lost 3 bases; unmatched junction nucleotides: 5. The CDR3 DNA reads TGTGCCAGCAGTTCGCCGGGAGGGAGCTACGAGCAGTACTTC. It yields the protein CASSSPGGSYEQYF. The full variable domain, its missing parts supplied by reference TRBV28 and TRBJ2-7, is DVKVTQSSRYLVKRTGEKVFLECVQDMDHENMFWYRQDPGLGLRLIYFSYDVKMKEKGDIPEGYSVSREKKERFSLILESASTNQTSMYLCASSSPGGSYEQYFGPGTRLTVT.

This clonotype was recorded many times. The chain recombines TRBV28 with TRBJ2-7, with D perhaps matching TRBD1 (5 bases). CDR1 MDHEN and CDR2 SYDVKM come from the germline V gene. Trimming removed 10 bases from V and 4 bases from J, with 17 bases in between. The CDR3 has 13 residues. CDR3 region: CAIRKTDTYEQYF. The CDR3 DNA reads as TGTGCCATCAGAAAGACGGACACGTACGAGCAGTACTTC.

This clonotype was counted many times. V gene TRBV2 combines with J gene TRBJ1-6; the match to TRBD1 covers 10 bases. This CDR3 spans 16 amino acids. The V gene's germline CDR1 is SNHLY and CDR2 FYNNEI. The ends lost 7 bases at V and 5 bases at J; junction bases unmatched: 8. CDR3 region: CASKSGTGVNNSPLHF. The CDR3 DNA reads as TGTGCCAGCAAGTCCGGGACAGGGGTCAATAATTCACCCCTCCACTTT.

This clonotype was counted between two and nine times. The DNA for the CDR3 is TGTGCCTGGAGTGTACCGGTTGCAGACACCATATATTTT. Protein product: CAWSVPVADTIYF. The chain employs TRBV30 and TRBJ1-3; no reliable D call. CDR3 length: 13 residues. Per germline, CDR1 GTSNPN and CDR2 SVGIG (reference sequence). V gave up 0 bases and J gave up 8 bases, with 11 bases separating them.

This clonotype was detected many times. The rearrangement joins TRBV6-6 to TRBJ1-5; 7 bases align to TRBD1. The CDR3 is 14 amino acids. V shed 5 bases, J shed 4 bases, and the junction held 5 bases outside the gene matches. Germline V gene data show CDR1 as MNHNY and CDR2 as SVGAGI (reference sequence). In DNA form, the CDR3 reads TGTGCCAGCAGTCTACGACAGGGTAATCAGCCCCAGCATTTT. This sequence encodes CASSLRQGNQPQHF.

The chain is built from TRBV5-1 and TRBJ2-3, with 9 bases fitting TRBD2. CDR1 SGHRS and CDR2 YFSETQ come from the germline V gene. V trimming: 1 base; J trimming: 1 base; junction bases outside the gene matches: 1. This CDR3 has 15 residues. CDR3 protein: CASSLRTSGTDTQYF. The CDR3 nucleotides read TGCGCCAGCAGCTTGCGGACTAGCGGCACAGATACGCAGTATTTT.

V and J are TRBV6-6 and TRBJ2-7; tentatively, D is TRBD1 (6 bases). Germline CDR1 is MNHNY and CDR2 is SVGAGI (reference sequence). V was cut by 6 bases and J by 6 bases, with 21 bases left in between. The CDR3 covers 15 residues. The CDR3 sequence is CASSYGTKQGGEQYF. The CDR3, as DNA: TGTGCCAGCAGCTACGGGACAAAACAAGGGGGCGAGCAGTACTTC.

The sample holds many counts of this clonotype. This chain connects TRBV7-2 to TRBJ1-4; a weak D match, TRBD1 (5 bases). The CDR3 contains 13 residues. Germline values: CDR1 SGHTA, CDR2 FQGNSA. V was trimmed by 1 base and J by 7 bases, leaving 7 bases between them. The CDR3 spells CASSLGGPEKLFF. CDR3 DNA: TGTGCCAGCAGCTTAGGGGGCCCTGAAAAACTGTTTTTT.

Many counts were recorded for this clonotype. V gene TRBV27 combines with J gene TRBJ2-3; D might be TRBD2 (5 bases). This CDR3 contains 14 residues. Between the trimmed V and J ends, which lost 6 bases and 8 bases, there was a span of 18 bases. Germline V gene lookup returns CDR1 MNHEY and CDR2 SMNVEV (reference sequence). The CDR3 here is CASSREDWSPTQYF. CDR3 nucleotides: TGTGCCAGCAGCCGCGAGGACTGGTCGCCTACGCAGTATTTT.

In its sample, this clonotype was seen many times. The rearrangement joins TRBV28 to TRBJ1-5; TRBD1 matches 8 bases. With V trimmed by 6 bases and J by 6 bases, 10 bases remained unmatched. CDR3 length equals 15 residues. In germline, CDR1 is MDHEN, CDR2 SYDVKM. CDR3: CASSTQGAGGQPQHF. As DNA, the CDR3 is TGTGCCAGCAGCACTCAGGGGGCAGGGGGTCAGCCCCAGCATTTT. The full variable domain, completed using reference TRBV28 and TRBJ1-5, is DVKVTQSSRYLVKRTGEKVFLECVQDMDHENMFWYRQDPGLGLRLIYFSYDVKMKEKGDIPEGYSVSREKKERFSLILESASTNQTSMYLCASSTQGAGGQPQHFGDGTRLSIL.

This clonotype was counted between two and nine times. V usage is TRBV11-1 and J usage is TRBJ2-1; 7 nucleotides line up with TRBD2. Germline V gene sequence: CDR1 SGHAT, CDR2 FQDESV (reference sequence). The CDR3 extends over 14 amino acids. Unmatched junction bases numbered 12, after V lost 7 bases and J lost 9 bases. CDR3: CASNPSGGYREQFF. The CDR3 nucleotides are TGTGCCAGCAACCCTAGCGGCGGTTATCGTGAGCAGTTCTTC.

The table lists this clonotype with a few counts. In DNA, the CDR3 is TGTGCCAGCAGTTTGGCAGGGGGCCGTGGCTACACCTTC. It yields the protein CASSLAGGRGYTF. This sequence joins TRBV12-3 or TRBV12-4 and TRBJ1-2, with 8 positions matching TRBD1. With 3 bases clipped from V and 7 bases from J, the junction kept 4 bases outside the gene matches. The CDR3 extends over 13 amino acids.

Many counts were recorded for this clonotype. J is TRBJ1-5 and V is TRBV30; perhaps TRBD1 as D (6 bases). This CDR3 is 13 amino acids long. The germline V gene has CDR1 GTSNPN and CDR2 SVGIG (reference sequence). Trimming stripped 5 bases from V and 4 bases from J, with 12 bases between. The CDR3 is CAWSKQGNQPQHF. The CDR3 nucleotides are TGTGCCTGGTCTAAACAGGGAAATCAGCCCCAGCATTTT. Supplemented by reference TRBV30 and TRBJ1-5, the full variable domain reads SQTIHQWPATLVQPVGSPLSLECTVEGTSNPNLYWYRQAAGRGLQLLFYSVGIGQISSEVPQNLSASRPQDRQFILSSKKLLLSDSGFYLCAWSKQGNQPQHFGDGTRLSIL.

This clonotype was seen ten or more times. The gene calls are TRBV12-3 or TRBV12-4 and TRBJ2-2, with 7 nucleotides matching TRBD1. J lost 6 bases, V lost 6 bases, and 7 bases had no gene match. The CDR3 runs 14 residues. CDR3 amino acids: CASRPTGSAGELFF. CDR3 sequence (DNA): TGTGCCAGCAGACCGACAGGGTCGGCCGGGGAGCTGTTTTTT.

This clonotype occurred many times. The chain combines TRBV7-2 with TRBJ1-3; D remains unclear. This CDR3 is built from 14 residues. V gave up 1 base and J gave up 0 bases, with 4 bases separating them. Germline assignment: CDR1 SGHTA and CDR2 FQGNSA. CDR3 nucleotides: TGTGCCAGCAGCTTAGTGAGCTCTGGAAACACCATATATTTT. Protein: CASSLVSSGNTIYF.

This clonotype was counted only a few times. The chain links TRBV18 to TRBJ2-7; D may be TRBD1 or TRBD2 (5 bases each). V was cut by 6 bases and J by 7 bases, with 22 bases left in between. The CDR3 loop spans 15 amino acids. CDR1 is KGHSH and CDR2 is LQKENI in the germline V gene. The CDR3 here is CASSPGRDPRGEQYF. In nucleotides, the CDR3 is TGTGCCAGCTCTCCTGGACGGGACCCTAGGGGTGAGCAGTACTTC.

This clonotype was seen a few times. The chain has TRBV6-1 and TRBJ1-2; 7 bases map to TRBD1. V lost 6 bases and J lost 4; bases outside the gene matches: 2. In germline, CDR1 is MNHNS, CDR2 SASEGT. This CDR3 has 12 amino acids. The CDR3 loop reads CASRDRLYGYTF. In DNA form, the CDR3 reads TGTGCCAGCAGGGACAGGCTCTATGGCTACACCTTC.

There are a few counts of this clonotype. The rearrangement joins TRBV20-1 to TRBJ2-3, with 8 bases that match TRBD2. Trimming cost V 4 bases and J 6 bases; bases outside gene matches: 9. The CDR3 contains 14 residues. Germline V gene sequence: CDR1 DFQATT, CDR2 SNEGSKA (reference sequence). CDR3 amino acids: CSATPSGSADTQYF. Here the CDR3 DNA reads TGCAGTGCTACCCCCAGCGGGAGTGCGGATACGCAGTATTTT.

This clonotype was detected ten times or more. V usage is TRBV20-1 and J usage is TRBJ1-4; D unclear. Trimming took 6 bases from V and 8 from J, leaving 13 bases between them. The CDR3 runs 12 residues. CDR1 is DFQATT and CDR2 is SNEGSKA in the germline V gene (reference sequence). CDR3 sequence (DNA): TGCAGTGCGCAGGACCGTGGGGAAAAACTGTTTTTT. It specifies CSAQDRGEKLFF.

This clonotype turned up a few times. The chain combines TRBV12-3 or TRBV12-4 with TRBJ2-1, with 8 positions matching TRBD1. The CDR3 runs 16 residues. Trimming removed 5 bases from V and 4 bases from J; junction bases left unmatched: 10. The CDR3 DNA is TGTGCCAGCAGTCCGACAGGGGTAGATAGGTACAATGAGCAGTTCTTC. Residues: CASSPTGVDRYNEQFF.

Many counts were recorded for this clonotype. The chain is built from TRBV7-9 and TRBJ2-7, with 8 bases matching TRBD2. This CDR3 comprises 14 residues. Germline CDR1 reads SEHNR; CDR2 reads FQNEAQ (reference sequence). Losses at the gene ends were 6 bases for V and 5 bases for J; bases not matched to a gene: 9. CDR3 residues: CASSRSGSLNEQYF. CDR3 bases: TGTGCCAGCAGTCGGAGCGGGAGTCTCAACGAGCAGTACTTC.

This clonotype was recorded a few times. The rearrangement links TRBV7-2 to TRBJ2-6; 7 bases are a match to TRBD1. V trimming: 1 base; J trimming: 4 bases; junction bases outside the gene matches: 7. Germline V gives CDR1 SGHTA, CDR2 FQGNSA. The length of the CDR3 is 17 residues. CDR3 bases: TGTGCCAGCAGCTTAGGACAGGGTATGTTCGGGGCCAACGTCCTGACTTTC. Amino acid sequence: CASSLGQGMFGANVLTF.

This clonotype showed up just a few times. The chain is built from TRBV9 and TRBJ2-3; no firm D call. This CDR3 is 14 amino acids long. Germline V gene sequence: CDR1 SGDLS, CDR2 YYNGEE. Deletions cut 0 bases from V and 4 bases from J, with 9 bases between. CDR3: CASSVGHNADTQYF. In DNA, the CDR3 is TGTGCCAGCAGCGTAGGTCACAATGCAGATACGCAGTATTTT.